The subject of this entry is one T cell receptor beta chain. CDR3 size: 15 residues. The germline gives CDR1 LNHDA, CDR2 SQIVND (reference sequence). The V end was cut by 6 bases, the J end by 0 bases, with 9 bases between. The sample is drawn from a study of blood T cell repertoires in COVID-19. Produced via immunoSEQ multiplex PCR; TCRdb's table is partial and in-frame only. The sample holds about 300,000 clones, 88% seen once. This chain connects TRBV19 to TRBJ1-6; D is perhaps TRBD1 (5 bases). Sequencing was done on a sample of peripheral blood. The TCR sequence derives from a woman aged 25-40 years who had recovered from COVID-19. The CDR3 DNA reads TGTGCCAGTAGGACAGTAAGCTCCTATAATTCACCCCTCCACTTT. Amino acid sequence: CASRTVSSYNSPLHF.